These T cell receptor beta chains were read from a single sample in a study of technical replicates of blood from several donors. Sequencing was performed with immunoSEQ multiplex PCR; in TCRdb, only in-frame clones are kept and a portion is missing. The table lists more than 90,000 clones, about 96% of them singletons, with more than 0.35% in the top ten. Sequencing input: T cells isolated from PBMCs. These receptors were taken from a human donor in good health. CDR3s include the opening cysteine and the closing phenylalanine or tryptophan. The D gene is left open where the match is weak. Expanded clones are given a class, and other clones once, few, many or no size at all.

>TRBD1|NA|TRBJ1-4|TRBV7-2
TGTGCCAGCAGCCCCACAGGGGCAGTAGAAAAACTGTTTTTT
CASSPTGAVEKLFF
>NA|NA|TRBJ1-1|TRBV29-1
TGCAGCGTTGAGGGGAGCACTGAAGCTTTCTTT
CSVEGSTEAFF
>NA|NA|TRBJ1-2|TRBV19
TGTGCCAGTAGTCTCGGGATAAACTATGGCTACACCTTC
CASSLGINYGYTF
>NA|NA|TRBJ2-7|TRBV14
TGTGCCAGCAGCCAATCCTTTGGGGAGTTCACCTACGAGCAGTACTTC
CASSQSFGEFTYEQYF
>TRBD2|NA|TRBJ2-7|TRBV29-1
TGCAGCGTTGCCCTAGCGGGAAACTACGAGCAGTACTTC
CSVALAGNYEQYF
>TRBD1|once|TRBJ1-2|TRBV19
TGTGCCAGTAGTGGGGGGGACAGGGGCTATGGCTACACCTTC
CASSGGDRGYGYTF
>TRBD1|NA|TRBJ2-7|TRBV23-1
TGCGCCAGCAGTCGAGACAGGGGGCGCAGAGAGCAGTACTTC
CASSRDRGRREQYF
>TRBD1|NA|TRBJ2-7|TRBV19
TGTGCCAGTAGTGCCCGGGACAGGGTCTACTACGAGCAGTACTTC
CASSARDRVYYEQYF
>TRBD2|NA|TRBJ2-1|TRBV4-1
TGCGCCAGCAGCCAGGCGCCCGGGGGATTACTAGCGGGGACTGTTCTTGAGCAGTTCTTC
CASSQAPGGLLAGTVLEQFF
>TRBD1|NA|TRBJ2-7|TRBV6-1
TGTGCCAGCATCTCGGACAGGGGAGCCTACGAGCAGTACTTC
CASISDRGAYEQYF
>NA|NA|TRBJ2-7|TRBV18
TGTGCCAGCTCACCACCCCACAGGAGTTACGAGCAGTACTTC
CASSPPHRSYEQYF
>TRBD1|few|TRBJ1-1|TRBV30
TGTGCCTGGAGACAGGGGGCTTACACTGAAGCTTTCTTT
CAWRQGAYTEAFF
>NA|once|TRBJ2-1|TRBV9
TGTGCCAGCAGCGTAGACCCGAGCACCGAGCAGTTCTTC
CASSVDPSTEQFF
>NA|NA|TRBJ2-3|TRBV27
TGTGCCAGCAGAACTAGGGCATACACAGATACGCAGTATTTT
CASRTRAYTDTQYF
>NA|NA|TRBJ2-2|TRBV9
TGTGCCAGCAGCGTTACAGTTCTGACTAGGGCGAACACCGGGGAGCTGTTTTTT
CASSVTVLTRANTGELFF
>NA|NA|TRBJ1-1|TRBV5-8
TGTGCCAGCAGCCGAGGGTGGGGGGGGACTGAAGCTTTCTTT
CASSRGWGGTEAFF
>NA|once|TRBJ1-1|TRBV19
TGTGCCAGTAGTAAACTGCCGCCTGAAGCTTTCTTT
CASSKLPPEAFF
>NA|NA|TRBJ2-7|TRBV2
TGTGCCAGCAGAGAGACCCAGGGGCTAGCGGATTACGAGCAGTACTTC
CASRETQGLADYEQYF
>TRBD1|NA|TRBJ2-7|TRBV5-1
TGCGCCAGCAGCTTCGGCGGGACAGGGGTGGACGAGCAGTACTTC
CASSFGGTGVDEQYF
>TRBD2|NA|TRBJ2-1|TRBV9
TGTGCCAGCAGCGCGACTAGCGGCTACAATGAGCAGTTCTTC
CASSATSGYNEQFF
>NA|NA|TRBJ2-3|TRBV28
TGTGCCAGCAGTACAACTCGGGACTCAACAGATACGCAGTATTTT
CASSTTRDSTDTQYF
>NA|NA|TRBJ2-1|TRBV5-3
TGTGCCAGAAGCTTGAGGAGAACTCCCTACAATGAGCAGTTCTTC
CARSLRRTPYNEQFF
>NA|NA|TRBJ2-1|TRBV1
TGCACCAGCAGCCAAGATAGGCGGCCCAAGGTTGTGCAGTTCTTC
CTSSQDRRPKVVQFF
>NA|NA|TRBJ1-3|TRBV7-9
TGTGCCAGCAGCCCCGACAGGATCTCTGGAAACACCATATATTTT
CASSPDRISGNTIYF
>NA|NA|TRBJ2-7|TRBV6-1
TGTGCCAGCAGTTTTATCGCGCGGGATTTAAACGAGCAGTACTTC
CASSFIARDLNEQYF
>NA|once|TRBJ1-1|TRBV28
TGTGCCAGCGTAAAGGGGTCTCGGGTGGGGACTGAAGCTTTCTTT
CASVKGSRVGTEAFF
>NA|NA|TRBJ2-1|TRBV5-4
TGTGCCAGCAGCTTGTCGAGGAGGATGAATGAGCAGTTCTTC
CASSLSRRMNEQFF
>TRBD2|NA|TRBJ2-7|TRBV4-1
TGCGCCAGCAGCCACCGCCTAGCGGAAATCTACGAGCAGTACTTC
CASSHRLAEIYEQYF
>TRBD2|NA|TRBJ2-7|TRBV11-2
TGTGCCAGCAACCACCCGGGGACCGGGGGGGATTACGAGCAGTACTTC
CASNHPGTGGDYEQYF
>TRBD1|NA|TRBJ1-4|TRBV28
TGTGCCAGCAGTTTAGGGACAGGGGCAACTAATGAAAAACTGTTTTTT
CASSLGTGATNEKLFF
>TRBD1|NA|TRBJ1-1|TRBV18
TGTGCCAGCTCCAACGAACAGGGGATAAAGGCTGAAGCTTTCTTT
CASSNEQGIKAEAFF
>NA|NA|TRBJ2-7|TRBV5-1
TGCGCCAGCAGCGCCGACTCCAACCGAAAGTACGAGCAGTACTTC
CASSADSNRKYEQYF
>TRBD1|NA|TRBJ2-1|TRBV2
TGTGCCAGTTCTTCGGACAGGAGCTCCTACAATGAGCAGTTCTTC
CASSSDRSSYNEQFF
>TRBD1|once|TRBJ1-3|TRBV19
TGTGCCACCGCTCAGGGGGCTGGAAACACCATATATTTT
CATAQGAGNTIYF
>NA|NA|TRBJ1-4|TRBV7-8
TGTGCCAGCAGCTCGGACAGTGGGAATGAAAAACTGTTTTTT
CASSSDSGNEKLFF
>TRBD2|NA|TRBJ2-1|TRBV12-5
TGTGCTAGTGGTTTGGGAGGACTAGCGGGAGGGAAGAACAATGAGCAGTTCTTC
CASGLGGLAGGKNNEQFF
>TRBD2|NA|TRBJ2-3|TRBV7-3
TGTGCCAGCAGCTTCCTAGCGGGAGGGCCAGATACGCAGTATTTT
CASSFLAGGPDTQYF
>NA|NA|TRBJ2-7|TRBV29-1
TGCAGCGTTGAGGCTTTAGGGGGCTACGAGCAGTACTTC
CSVEALGGYEQYF
>NA|NA|TRBJ2-7|TRBV7-9
TGTGCCAGCAGTCTCCGTCCCTACGAGCAGTACTTC
CASSLRPYEQYF
>TRBD2|NA|TRBJ2-7|TRBV7-9
TGTGCCACCTCTCCCGGCCGGGGACTAGCGCTATTCAAGCAGTACTTC
CATSPGRGLALFKQYF
>TRBD1|few|TRBJ1-5|TRBV6-1
TGTGCCAGCGGGGAGATTGACAGGGGAAATCAGCCCCAGCATTTT
CASGEIDRGNQPQHF
>TRBD1|NA|TRBJ1-5|TRBV19
TGTGCCAGTAGCAGCACAGGGGGGCAGCCCCAGCATTTT
CASSSTGGQPQHF
>TRBD1|NA|TRBJ2-2|TRBV5-6
TGTGCCAGCAGCCAGATGACAGGGTCCGGGGAGCTGTTTTTT
CASSQMTGSGELFF
>TRBD1|NA|TRBJ2-7|TRBV2
TGTGCCAGCGTGGCCGGGACAGCACTCTACGAGCAGTACTTC
CASVAGTALYEQYF
>TRBD2|once|TRBJ2-1|TRBV7-9
TGTGCCAGCAGCTCGACTGGACTCCCTAGCGGGATATACAATGAGCAGTTCTTC
CASSSTGLPSGIYNEQFF
>NA|NA|TRBJ1-5|TRBV4-1
TGCGCCAGCAGCCAGGGAAACAGGGTAGCAAATCAGCCCCAGCATTTT
CASSQGNRVANQPQHF
>TRBD2|NA|TRBJ2-1|TRBV6-5
TGTGCCAGCAGTTACTCGAAAAGCGGGAGGAATGAGCAGTTCTTC
CASSYSKSGRNEQFF
>TRBD2|NA|TRBJ2-2|TRBV11-3
TGTGCCAGCAGCCCGCCCGTGGGGGGGTGGACCGGGGAGCTGTTTTTT
CASSPPVGGWTGELFF
>NA|once|TRBJ2-1|TRBV11-3
TGTGCCAGCAGCTTAGCCGGACAGTCCTACAATGAGCAGTTCTTC
CASSLAGQSYNEQFF